The 31 T cell receptor beta chains in this list originate from one sample, sequenced in a study of shared clonotypes between healthy human individuals. The data were produced by immunoSEQ multiplex PCR, yet TCRdb's version contains in-frame clones alone and is incomplete. The table lists 760,000 or so clones, roughly 96% of them singletons, with less than 0.25% in the top ten. The naive CD8 subset, CD45RO-negative cells positively selected for CCR7, excluded terminally differentiated effector memory CD45RA+ cells. The material sequenced was naive CD8+ T cells sorted from blood. The receptor source for this set is a man aged 30 to 39 in good health.

The chain has TRBV29-1 and TRBJ2-7, with 7 bases that match TRBD1. Trimming removed 6 bases from V and 3 bases from J; junction bases left unmatched: 14. In germline, CDR1 is SQVTM, CDR2 ANQGSEA. This CDR3 has 15 residues. The CDR3 loop is CSVATGARDIYEQYF. In nucleotides, the CDR3 is TGCAGCGTAGCCACAGGGGCGAGGGACATCTACGAGCAGTACTTC.

This clone occurred once. The V gene is TRBV7-8, the J gene TRBJ2-7; D gene uncertain. In germline, CDR1 is SGHVS, CDR2 FQNEAQ. Trimming removed 1 base from V and 3 bases from J, with 10 bases in between. The CDR3 length is 14 residues. The CDR3 region has the DNA TGTGCCAGCAGCTTAGGCCCTGGAAGCTACGAGCAGTACTTC. This encodes CASSLGPGSYEQYF.

The chain combines TRBV11-2 with TRBJ2-7; tentative D call: TRBD1 (5 bases). CDR3 length equals 13 residues. From germline, CDR1 is SGHAT and CDR2 FQNNGV. V was shortened by 5 bases and J by 3 bases, with 11 bases between the two germline ends. The CDR3 nucleotides read TGTGCCAGCAGCCTTACAGGCGGCTACGAGCAGTACTTC. Encoded protein: CASSLTGGYEQYF.

The chain employs TRBV7-9 and TRBJ2-3, with 7 nucleotides matching TRBD2. The CDR3 runs 16 residues. Germline-derived CDR1 and CDR2 are SEHNR and FQNEAQ (reference sequence). Germline trimming cut 1 base from V and 4 bases from J; bases unmatched to any gene: 8. In DNA form, the CDR3 reads TGTGCCAGCAGCTTAGTGAGGTCTCTAGCGGCAGATACGCAGTATTTT. Its translation is CASSLVRSLAADTQYF.

This rearrangement joins TRBV4-1 to TRBJ1-2; tentatively, D is TRBD1 (5 bases). The CDR3 is 16 residues long. Germline CDR1 is MGHRA and CDR2 is YSYEKL. V was trimmed by 0 bases and J by 5 bases, leaving 16 bases between them. The CDR3 DNA is TGCGCCAGCAGCCAAGATAGGGGATTTACCACTTATGGCTACACCTTC. Translation: CASSQDRGFTTYGYTF.

The rearrangement joins TRBV7-9 to TRBJ2-3; D is unclear. The CDR3 is made up of 10 amino acids. Germline CDR1 SEHNR, CDR2 FQNEAQ (reference sequence). Trimming shortened V by 6 bases and J by 10 bases, and 8 bases separated the two germline ends. The CDR3 nucleotides are TGTGCCAGCAGGTCTGACGCGCAGTATTTT. Protein sequence: CASRSDAQYF.

As regards this clone: The identical CDR3 is also encoded by other nucleotide sequences in the sample. This sequence joins TRBV10-1 and TRBJ2-7; TRBD1 agrees at 8 bases. Germline assignment: CDR1 WNHNN and CDR2 SYGVQD (reference sequence). V trimming: 4 bases; J trimming: 3 bases; junction bases outside the gene matches: 5. This CDR3 has 14 residues. CDR3 sequence reads: CASSGAGGIYEQYF. The CDR3 region has the DNA TGCGCCAGCAGTGGAGCAGGGGGCATCTACGAGCAGTACTTC.

As to this clone: Other DNA sequences in this specimen translate into the identical CDR3. The chain has TRBV27 and TRBJ2-7, with D unresolved. V lost 1 base, J lost 3 bases, and 10 bases lay in between. The CDR3 totals 14 residues. The V gene's germline CDR1 is MNHEY and CDR2 SMNVEV (reference sequence). The CDR3 DNA reads as TGTGCCAGCAGTTTATGGTGGGGTAACTACGAGCAGTACTTC. As protein: CASSLWWGNYEQYF.

This clone was seen once. The rearrangement joins TRBV28 to TRBJ2-3; 7 bases are a match to TRBD1. Germline V gives CDR1 MDHEN, CDR2 SYDVKM. The CDR3 length is 12 residues. Losses at the gene ends were 10 bases for V and 4 bases for J; bases not matched to a gene: 5. CDR3 bases: TGTGCCACCAAAACAGGGGCAGATACGCAGTATTTT. Amino acid sequence: CATKTGADTQYF.

The rearrangement joins TRBV27 to TRBJ2-7; TRBD2 is a possible D gene (5 bases). The length of the CDR3 is 13 residues. The V gene lost 3 bases and the J gene lost 7 bases, with 13 bases spanning the gap. In germline, CDR1 is MNHEY, CDR2 SMNVEV (reference sequence). The CDR3 reads CASSLDTRREQYF. CDR3 nucleotide sequence: TGTGCCAGCAGTTTGGATACCCGGAGGGAGCAGTACTTC.

The chain links TRBV7-8 to TRBJ1-2, with 7 bases identical to TRBD1. Germline loops: CDR1 SGHVS, CDR2 FQNEAQ. The CDR3 contains 14 residues. The ends lost 1 base at V and 4 bases at J; junction bases unmatched: 3. Written as DNA, the CDR3 is TGTGCCAGCAGCTTAGGGGACAGAGTCTATGGCTACACCTTC. Translated: CASSLGDRVYGYTF.

This clone was counted once. The chain has TRBV7-9 and TRBJ2-5; possibly TRBD1 for D (6 bases). Germline CDR1 and CDR2: SEHNR and FQNEAQ (reference sequence). The CDR3 extends over 16 amino acids. Trimming pared 3 bases from V and 7 bases from J, leaving 21 bases between. CDR3 DNA: TGTGCCAGCAGCTTCCCCAGCCGAGTGAGAGGGGGGACCCAGTACTTC. Amino acids: CASSFPSRVRGGTQYF.

This chain joins TRBV7-9 and TRBJ2-7, with 8 bases identical to TRBD1. After removal of 5 bases from V and 4 bases from J, the junction contained 10 bases not matched to a gene. The CDR3 covers 15 residues. CDR1 and CDR2 from the germline V gene are SEHNR and FQNEAQ (reference sequence). DNA of the CDR3: TGTGCCAGCAGCGCTCCGGGACAGGAGAAATACGAGCAGTACTTC. Residues: CASSAPGQEKYEQYF.

The chain couples TRBV15 to TRBJ2-1; TRBD2 might be the D (6 bases). Germline CDR1 LNHNV, CDR2 YYDKDF (reference sequence). The CDR3 covers 15 residues. V gave up 0 bases and J gave up 4 bases, with 10 bases separating them. DNA for the CDR3: TGTGCCACCAGCAGAGATAGGAGGGGATACAATGAGCAGTTCTTC. This translates into CATSRDRRGYNEQFF.

The rearrangement uses TRBV5-1 and TRBJ2-7, with D possibly being TRBD1 (6 bases). The CDR3 is made up of 14 amino acids. V lost 0 bases, J lost 2 bases, and 9 bases lay in between. Germline V lookup: CDR1 SGHRS, CDR2 YFSETQ. CDR3 amino acids: CASSLGTDPYEQYF. CDR3 DNA sequence: TGCGCCAGCAGCTTGGGGACAGACCCCTACGAGCAGTACTTC.

This chain links TRBV13 with TRBJ1-2; 7 nucleotides match TRBD1. Germline V gives CDR1 PRHDT, CDR2 FYEKMQ (reference sequence). CDR3 length: 13 amino acids. V trimming: 5 bases; J trimming: 5 bases; junction bases outside the gene matches: 5. CDR3 nucleotides: TGTGCCAGCAGCACCGGGACAGTATATGGCTACACCTTC. Amino acid sequence: CASSTGTVYGYTF.

Here the CDR3 reads CASSLVFGSAGGEADTQYF. CDR3 in DNA: TGTGCCAGCAGCTTAGTTTTCGGGAGTGCAGGGGGTGAAGCAGATACGCAGTATTTT. The V and J genes are TRBV11-2 and TRBJ2-3, with a tentative D call TRBD1 (7 bases). Germline V gene sequence: CDR1 SGHAT, CDR2 FQNNGV. Trimming pared 1 base from V and 4 bases from J, leaving 24 bases between. CDR3 size: 19 residues.

V and J are TRBV29-1 and TRBJ2-1, with D possibly TRBD1 on 6 matching bases. Germline V gene sequence: CDR1 SQVTM, CDR2 ANQGSEA. Trimming cost V 3 bases and J 0 bases, with 12 bases left between them. This CDR3 has 15 amino acids. The CDR3 nucleotides read TGCAGCGTTGATGGTATGACAGGCTCCTACAATGAGCAGTTCTTC. Translated: CSVDGMTGSYNEQFF.

The V gene is TRBV5-6, the J gene TRBJ2-2; D is uncertain. This CDR3 is built from 13 residues. Trimming shortened V by 2 bases and J by 1 base, and 3 bases separated the two germline ends. Germline CDR1 is SGHDT and CDR2 is YYEEEE. The CDR3 nucleotides read TGTGCCAGCAGCTTCTTGAACACCGGGGAGCTGTTTTTT. This gives the protein CASSFLNTGELFF.

V is TRBV30 and J is TRBJ2-3; 9 positions match TRBD2. The V segment lost 5 bases and the J segment 0 bases; nucleotides outside the gene matches: 6. The germline V gene has CDR1 GTSNPN and CDR2 SVGIG (reference sequence). The CDR3 totals 15 residues. Written as DNA, the CDR3 is TGTGCCTGGGCAACTACTAGCGGGAGCACAGATACGCAGTATTTT. Translating gives CAWATTSGSTDTQYF.

The gene calls are TRBV11-2 and TRBJ2-5, with 7 bases fitting TRBD2. The CDR3 has 17 residues. J was trimmed by 7 bases and V by 2 bases; bases with no gene match: 16. The V gene's germline CDR1 is SGHAT and CDR2 FQNNGV. The CDR3 nucleotides are TGTGCCAGCAGCTTACCAGGGTTGGGAGGGCTAATATCGACCCAGTACTTC. Residues: CASSLPGLGGLISTQYF.

The chain recombines TRBV6-5 with TRBJ2-2; D may be TRBD2 (5 bases). Germline loops: CDR1 MNHEY, CDR2 SVGAGI. Trimming shortened V by 7 bases and J by 4 bases, and 16 bases separated the two germline ends. The CDR3 extends over 15 amino acids. The CDR3 region is CASTWFLAGTGELFF. In DNA, the CDR3 is TGTGCCAGCACTTGGTTCCTGGCGGGCACCGGGGAGCTGTTTTTT.

This chain connects TRBV6-4 to TRBJ2-1, with TRBD2 matching over 14 bases. The V gene end was trimmed by 6 bases and the J gene end by 3 bases; junction bases not matched to a gene: 1. Germline assignment: CDR1 MRHNA and CDR2 SNTAGT. This CDR3 contains 15 residues. The CDR3 region has the DNA TGTGCCAGCAGCGGACTAGCGGGAGGCTACAATGAGCAGTTCTTC. Protein sequence: CASSGLAGGYNEQFF.

The chain links TRBV7-9 to TRBJ2-1; D may be TRBD1 (6 bases). Germline CDR1 SEHNR, CDR2 FQNEAQ (reference sequence). Trimming pared 1 base from V and 5 bases from J, leaving 18 bases between. The CDR3 has 17 amino acids. CDR3 DNA: TGTGCCAGCAGCTTAGTAGGCGGCAGGGGTTCCGACAATGAGCAGTTCTTC. Protein sequence: CASSLVGGRGSDNEQFF.

The chain links TRBV5-5 to TRBJ2-7, with D unclear. Germline loops: CDR1 SGHKS, CDR2 YYEKEE (reference sequence). The V gene lost 3 bases and the J gene lost 4 bases, with 8 bases spanning the gap. The CDR3 is 12 residues long. The CDR3 coding sequence is TGTGCCAGCAGCTCCGGCTCGTACGAGCAGTACTTC. This translates into CASSSGSYEQYF.

Details on this clone: Other nucleotide sequences from this sample produce the same CDR3. The rearrangement uses TRBV5-5 and TRBJ2-2; no firm D call. V was pared by 2 bases and J by 3 bases, with 5 bases between. In germline, CDR1 is SGHKS, CDR2 YYEKEE (reference sequence). This CDR3 is 13 amino acids long. CDR3 nucleotide sequence: TGTGCCAGCAGCTTTTATGACACCGGGGAGCTGTTTTTT. Its translation is CASSFYDTGELFF.

Remarks on this clone: This CDR3 is also generated by other DNA sequences in the sample. The J gene is TRBJ2-7, the V gene TRBV29-1; tentatively, D is TRBD1 or TRBD2 (5 bases each). Deletions cut 6 bases from V and 1 base from J, with 10 bases between. This CDR3 is built from 12 residues. Germline V gene data show CDR1 as SQVTM and CDR2 as ANQGSEA. As DNA, the CDR3 is TGCAGCGTGGGGGACGATTCCTACGAGCAGTACTTC. Protein product: CSVGDDSYEQYF.

This clone was observed a single time. CDR3 sequence (DNA): TGTGCCAGCAGCGTCACGGACTACTCCTACGAGCAGTACTTC. Residues: CASSVTDYSYEQYF. This chain connects TRBV9 to TRBJ2-7; TRBD2 might be the D (6 bases). The CDR3 loop spans 14 amino acids. V lost 2 bases to trimming and J lost 0 bases, with 9 bases between them. CDR1 is SGDLS, CDR2 YYNGEE, per germline.

This clone was observed once. The chain carries TRBV6-6 and TRBJ2-7; TRBD2 agrees at 10 bases. The trim removed 5 bases at V and 5 bases at J, leaving 9 bases unmatched. CDR1 MNHNY and CDR2 SVGAGI come from the germline V gene (reference sequence). The CDR3 sequence is 15 residues long. The DNA of the CDR3 is TGTGCCAGCAGTAAAAAGCGGGAGGGCCCCCACGAGCAGTACTTC. Encoded protein: CASSKKREGPHEQYF.

The chain joins TRBV27 to TRBJ2-7; the D gene is possibly TRBD1 (6 bases). CDR1 is MNHEY and CDR2 is SMNVEV in the germline V gene (reference sequence). This CDR3 comprises 15 residues. The germline V and J ends were trimmed by 5 bases and 2 bases, with 16 bases remaining between them. CDR3 DNA: TGTGCCAGCAGTAATACCGCCGCAGGGGCCTACGAGCAGTACTTC. This encodes CASSNTAAGAYEQYF.

The chain is built from TRBV2 and TRBJ2-7; maybe TRBD2 (6 bases). Germline V gene sequence: CDR1 SNHLY, CDR2 FYNNEI. The CDR3 is 13 residues long. The V and J ends lost 8 bases and 4 bases respectively, with 15 bases between them. CDR3 sequence: CASWNSGAYEQYF. DNA of the CDR3: TGTGCCAGCTGGAACTCGGGAGCGTACGAGCAGTACTTC.